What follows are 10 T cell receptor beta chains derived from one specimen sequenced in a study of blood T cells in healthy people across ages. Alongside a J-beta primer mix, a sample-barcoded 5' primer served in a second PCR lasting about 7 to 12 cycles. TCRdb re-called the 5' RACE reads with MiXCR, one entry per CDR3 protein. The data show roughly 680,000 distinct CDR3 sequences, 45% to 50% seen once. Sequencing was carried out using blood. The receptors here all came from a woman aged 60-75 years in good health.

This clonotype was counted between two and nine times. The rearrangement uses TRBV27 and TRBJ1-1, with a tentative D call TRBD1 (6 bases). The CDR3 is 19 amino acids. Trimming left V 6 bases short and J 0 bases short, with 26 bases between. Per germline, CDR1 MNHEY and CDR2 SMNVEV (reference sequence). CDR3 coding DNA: TGTGCCAGCAGCCATACTACAGGGTGGGGAACTATGATGAACACTGAAGCTTTCTTT. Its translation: CASSHTTGWGTMMNTEAFF.

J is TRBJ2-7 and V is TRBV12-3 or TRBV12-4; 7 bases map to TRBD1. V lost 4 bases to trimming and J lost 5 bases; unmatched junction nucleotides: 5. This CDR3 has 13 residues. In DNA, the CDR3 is TGTGCCAGCAGTTCCCCGACAGGGCACGAGCAGTACTTC. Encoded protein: CASSSPTGHEQYF.

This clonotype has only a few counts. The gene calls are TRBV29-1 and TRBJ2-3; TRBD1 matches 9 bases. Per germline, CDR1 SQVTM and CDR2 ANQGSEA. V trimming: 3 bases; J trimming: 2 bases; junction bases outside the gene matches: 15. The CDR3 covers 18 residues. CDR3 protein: CSVDRIGQGISSTDTQYF. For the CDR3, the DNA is TGCAGCGTTGATAGAATTGGACAGGGGATTTCTTCCACAGATACGCAGTATTTT.

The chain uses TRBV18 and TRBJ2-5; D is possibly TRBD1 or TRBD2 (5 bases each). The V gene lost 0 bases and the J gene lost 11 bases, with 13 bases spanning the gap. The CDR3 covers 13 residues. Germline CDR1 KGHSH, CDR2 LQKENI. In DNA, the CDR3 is TGTGCCAGCTCACCACCGGGACGCTCTGAGCAGTACTTC. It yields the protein CASSPPGRSEQYF.

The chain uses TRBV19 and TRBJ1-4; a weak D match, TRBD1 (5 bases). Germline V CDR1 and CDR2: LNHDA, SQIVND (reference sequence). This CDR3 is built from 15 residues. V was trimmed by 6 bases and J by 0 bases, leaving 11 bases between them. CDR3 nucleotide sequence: TGTGCCAGTAGGTCGGGGCAGGCAACTAATGAAAAACTGTTTTTT. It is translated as CASRSGQATNEKLFF. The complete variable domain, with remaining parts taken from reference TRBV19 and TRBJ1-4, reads DGGITQSPKYLFRKEGQNVTLSCEQNLNHDAMYWYRQDPGQGLRLIYYSQIVNDFQKGDIAEGYSVSREKKESFPLTVTSAQKNPTAFYLCASRSGQATNEKLFFGSGTQLSVL.

The chain's CDR3 is CASSDNPEGPTNYGYTF. CDR3 sequence (DNA): TGTGCCAGCAGCGACAACCCCGAGGGGCCTACTAACTATGGCTACACCTTC. This chain links TRBV9 with TRBJ1-2; the D gene is possibly TRBD1 (5 bases). This CDR3 spans 17 amino acids. The germline V and J ends were trimmed by 3 bases and 0 bases, with 18 bases remaining between them. In germline, CDR1 is SGDLS, CDR2 YYNGEE. Filled out from reference TRBV9 and TRBJ1-2, the complete variable domain reads DSGVTQTPKHLITATGQRVTLRCSPRSGDLSVYWYQQSLDQGLQFLIQYYNGEERAKGNILERFSAQQFPDLHSELNLSSLELGDSALYFCASSDNPEGPTNYGYTFGSGTRLTVV.

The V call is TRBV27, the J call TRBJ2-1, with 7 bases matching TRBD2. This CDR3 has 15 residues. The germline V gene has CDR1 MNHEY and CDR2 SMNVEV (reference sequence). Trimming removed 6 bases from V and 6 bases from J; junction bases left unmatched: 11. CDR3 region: CASSFDTGGGNEQFF. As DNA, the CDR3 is TGTGCCAGCAGCTTTGATACGGGAGGTGGCAATGAGCAGTTCTTC.

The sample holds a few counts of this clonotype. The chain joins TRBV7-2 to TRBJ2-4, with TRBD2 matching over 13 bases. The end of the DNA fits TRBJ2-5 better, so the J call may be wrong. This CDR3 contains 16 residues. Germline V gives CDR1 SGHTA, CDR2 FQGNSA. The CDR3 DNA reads TGTGCCAGCAGCTTAACTAGCGGGAGGGAGGGCGAGACCCAGTACTTC. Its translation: CASSLTSGREGETQYF.

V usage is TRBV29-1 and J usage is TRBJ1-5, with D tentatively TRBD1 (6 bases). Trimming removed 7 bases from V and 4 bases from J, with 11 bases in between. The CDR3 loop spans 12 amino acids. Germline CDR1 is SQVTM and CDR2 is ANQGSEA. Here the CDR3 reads CSAGGGNQPQHF. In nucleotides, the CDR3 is TGCAGCGCCGGAGGGGGGAATCAGCCCCAGCATTTT.

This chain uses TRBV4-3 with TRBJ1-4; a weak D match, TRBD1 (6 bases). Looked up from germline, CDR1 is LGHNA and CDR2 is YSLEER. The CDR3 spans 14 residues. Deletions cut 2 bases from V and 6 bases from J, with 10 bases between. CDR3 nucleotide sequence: TGCGCCAGCAGCCAAACAGGGTTAGATGAAAAACTGTTTTTT. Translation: CASSQTGLDEKLFF.